These 12 T cell receptor beta chains were all obtained from the same sample, sequenced in a study of identical twins. TCRdb reprocessed the 5' RACE reads via MiXCR and lists one record per CDR3 protein. In the table there are 500,000 to 550,000 distinct CDR3 sequences, less than 25% of which are singletons. Separately, the same data were catalogued under a study of T cells expressing NK-cell markers.

The sample consisted of CD4+ T cells sorted from blood. These receptors came from a woman younger than 30 in good health.

This chain links TRBV7-9 with TRBJ1-2; no clear D. Germline V lookup: CDR1 SEHNR, CDR2 FQNEAQ (reference sequence). V was cut by 5 bases and J by 6 bases, with 16 bases left in between. CDR3 length: 14 amino acids. In DNA, the CDR3 is TGTGCCAGCAGCCCCCGGGAGGCTCGGCATGGCTACACCTTC. It translates to CASSPREARHGYTF.

The V and J genes are TRBV7-9 and TRBJ2-7; 7 bases agree with TRBD1. V lost 7 bases, J lost 4 bases, and 7 bases stayed unmatched. The CDR3 consists of 13 residues. Germline V gene lookup returns CDR1 SEHNR and CDR2 FQNEAQ (reference sequence). CDR3 residues: CASTGQDRYEQYF. CDR3 DNA sequence: TGTGCCAGCACCGGACAGGACCGTTACGAGCAGTACTTC.

This clonotype has more than one count but fewer than ten. V gene TRBV12-3 or TRBV12-4 combines with J gene TRBJ2-6, with unresolved D. V lost 3 bases to trimming and J lost 0 bases, with 6 bases between them. CDR3 length: 15 residues. The CDR3 protein is CASSLGLSGANVLTF. CDR3 coding DNA: TGTGCCAGCAGTTTGGGTCTCTCTGGGGCCAACGTCCTGACTTTC.

This chain joins TRBV28 and TRBJ2-1; TRBD1 or TRBD2 may be the D gene (5 bases each). The germline CDR1 and CDR2 sequences are MDHEN and SYDVKM. Trimming took off 2 bases at V and 2 bases at J, with 10 bases between the two ends. CDR3 length: 15 residues. CDR3 DNA: TGTGCCAGCAGTTTAGGGGGTCCGGCCTACAATGAGCAGTTCTTC. Translated: CASSLGGPAYNEQFF.

This clonotype was detected a few times. The genes are TRBV2 and TRBJ2-7; no reliable D call. CDR3 length equals 13 residues. Per the germline V gene, CDR1 is SNHLY and CDR2 is FYNNEI. The V and J ends lost 7 bases and 9 bases respectively, with 19 bases between them. Written as DNA, the CDR3 is TGTGCCAGCAAGAATGAGCCGAGGTATGGGCAGTACTTC. This codes for CASKNEPRYGQYF. The full variable domain, rest sourced from reference TRBV2 and TRBJ2-7, is EPEVTQTPSHQVTQMGQEVILRCVPISNHLYFYWYRQILGQKVEFLVSFYNNEISEKSEIFDDQFSVERPDGSNFTLKIRSTKLEDSAMYFCASKNEPRYGQYFGPGTRLTVT.

V is TRBV6-5 and J is TRBJ1-2, with 7 bases that match TRBD1. CDR1 and CDR2 (germline): MNHEY, SVGAGI. CDR3 size: 15 residues. The trim removed 1 base at V and 5 bases at J, leaving 7 bases unmatched. Here the CDR3 reads CASSYYGTEAYGYTF. Here the CDR3 DNA reads TGTGCCAGCAGTTACTACGGGACAGAGGCATATGGCTACACCTTC.

This clonotype was seen at least ten times. J is TRBJ2-4 and V is TRBV20-1; D possibly corresponds to TRBD2 (6 bases). V was pared by 3 bases and J by 10 bases, with 10 bases between. There are 11 residues in the CDR3. Germline V gene sequence: CDR1 DFQATT, CDR2 SNEGSKA (reference sequence). CDR3 sequence (DNA): TGCAGTGCTAGGGAAGGGACTATTCAGTACTTC. This encodes CSAREGTIQYF.

In its sample, this clonotype was seen a few times. V usage is TRBV20-1 and J usage is TRBJ2-3, with D possibly being TRBD1 (5 bases). Per germline, CDR1 DFQATT and CDR2 SNEGSKA (reference sequence). The CDR3 contains 16 residues. The germline V and J ends were trimmed by 7 bases and 0 bases, with 20 bases remaining between them. In nucleotides, the CDR3 is TGCAGTGTCCGACCACAACAGGCTACTAGCACAGATACGCAGTATTTT. It is translated as CSVRPQQATSTDTQYF.

The sample holds a few counts of this clonotype. V usage is TRBV12-3 or TRBV12-4 and J usage is TRBJ1-2; the D is unclear. V lost 3 bases and J 8 bases, leaving 13 bases between the germline ends. The CDR3 extends over 13 amino acids. The CDR3 is CASSLEPKGGYTF. In DNA form, the CDR3 reads TGTGCCAGCAGTTTGGAACCCAAGGGAGGCTACACCTTC.

V usage is TRBV5-1 and J usage is TRBJ2-1, with D maybe TRBD2 (5 bases). This CDR3 spans 14 amino acids. Trimming stripped 0 bases from V and 8 bases from J, with 12 bases between. Germline CDR1 and CDR2: SGHRS and YFSETQ. The CDR3 here is CASSLERLADEQFF. CDR3 DNA: TGCGCCAGCAGCTTGGAGCGGCTAGCAGATGAGCAGTTCTTC.

The rearrangement links TRBV21-1 to TRBJ2-7; no check of the table's D call, TRBD1, against the DNA was made. TRBV21-1 is a listed pseudogene. The CDR3 contains 14 residues. For the CDR3, the DNA is TGTGCCAGCAGCCTAAACGGGGGGACCTACGAGCAGTACTTC. Amino acids: CASSLNGGTYEQYF.

A word on this clonotype: Possible read error: a much larger clone is one base away. The genes are TRBV10-3 and TRBJ2-1; a weak D match, TRBD2 (6 bases). V lost 8 bases and J lost 7, with 6 bases in between. The V gene's germline CDR1 is ENHRY and CDR2 SYGVKD. This CDR3 region has 10 residues. This chain's CDR3 is CAIGGNEQFF. The CDR3 bases are TGTGCCATCGGGGGGAATGAGCAGTTCTTC.